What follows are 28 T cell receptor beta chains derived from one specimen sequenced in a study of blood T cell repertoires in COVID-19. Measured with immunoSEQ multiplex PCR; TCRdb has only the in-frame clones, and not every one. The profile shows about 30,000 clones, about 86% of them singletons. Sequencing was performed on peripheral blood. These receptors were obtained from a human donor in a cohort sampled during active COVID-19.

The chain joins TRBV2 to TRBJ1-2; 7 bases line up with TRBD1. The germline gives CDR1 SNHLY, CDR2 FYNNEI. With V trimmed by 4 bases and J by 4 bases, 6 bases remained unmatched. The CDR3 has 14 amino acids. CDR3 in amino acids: CASSGTGAFYGYTF. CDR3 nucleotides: TGTGCCAGCAGTGGGACAGGCGCTTTCTATGGCTACACCTTC.

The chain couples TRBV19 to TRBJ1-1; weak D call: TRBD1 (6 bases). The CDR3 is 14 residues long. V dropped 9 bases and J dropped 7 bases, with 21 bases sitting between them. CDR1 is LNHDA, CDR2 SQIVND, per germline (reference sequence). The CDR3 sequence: CASRAPGTLLEAFF. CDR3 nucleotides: TGTGCCAGCCGAGCCCCCGGGACACTACTTGAAGCTTTCTTT.

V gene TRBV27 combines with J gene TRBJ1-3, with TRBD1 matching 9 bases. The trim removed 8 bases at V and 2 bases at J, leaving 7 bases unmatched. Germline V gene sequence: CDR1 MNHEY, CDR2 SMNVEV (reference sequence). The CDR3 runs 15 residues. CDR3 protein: CASRKQGAAGNTIYF. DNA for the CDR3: TGTGCCAGCCGCAAACAGGGGGCGGCTGGAAACACCATATATTTT.

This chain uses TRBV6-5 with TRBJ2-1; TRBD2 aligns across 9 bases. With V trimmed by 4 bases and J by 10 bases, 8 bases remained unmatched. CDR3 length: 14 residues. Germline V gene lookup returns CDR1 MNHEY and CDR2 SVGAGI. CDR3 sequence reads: CASSLAGEVGEQFF. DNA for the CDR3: TGTGCCAGCAGTTTAGCGGGGGAGGTTGGGGAGCAGTTCTTC.

For the CDR3, the DNA is TGTGCCAGCAGCTTCAGGGGGGAAGGACTGTTTTTT. It specifies CASSFRGEGLFF. This rearrangement joins TRBV7-9 to TRBJ1-4, with 7 bases that match TRBD1. CDR1 is SEHNR and CDR2 is FQNEAQ in the germline V gene (reference sequence). The CDR3 is made up of 12 amino acids. V lost 3 bases to trimming and J lost 13 bases; unmatched junction nucleotides: 5.

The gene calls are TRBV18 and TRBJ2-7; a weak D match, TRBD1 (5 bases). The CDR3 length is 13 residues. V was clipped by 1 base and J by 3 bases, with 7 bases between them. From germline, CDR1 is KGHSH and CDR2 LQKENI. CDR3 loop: CASSPRQGYEQYF. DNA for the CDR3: TGTGCCAGCTCACCACGGCAGGGCTACGAGCAGTACTTC.

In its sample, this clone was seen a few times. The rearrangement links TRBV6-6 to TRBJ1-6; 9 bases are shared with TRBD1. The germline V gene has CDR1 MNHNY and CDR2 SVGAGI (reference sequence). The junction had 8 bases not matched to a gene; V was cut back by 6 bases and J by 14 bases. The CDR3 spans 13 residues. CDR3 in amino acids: CASSSGTGKSLHF. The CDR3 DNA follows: TGTGCCAGCAGCTCCGGGACAGGGAAGTCCCTCCACTTT.

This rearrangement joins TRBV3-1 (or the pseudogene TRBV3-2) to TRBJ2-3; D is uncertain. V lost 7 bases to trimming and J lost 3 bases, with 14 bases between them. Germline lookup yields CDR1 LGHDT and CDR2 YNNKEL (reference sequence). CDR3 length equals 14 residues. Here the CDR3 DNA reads TGTGCCAGCACCAGATCCGAGAGGACAGATACGCAGTATTTT. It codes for CASTRSERTDTQYF.

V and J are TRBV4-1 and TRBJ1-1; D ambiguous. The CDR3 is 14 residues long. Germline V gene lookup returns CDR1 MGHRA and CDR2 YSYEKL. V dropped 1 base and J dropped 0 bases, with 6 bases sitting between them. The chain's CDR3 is CASSQVSLNTEAFF. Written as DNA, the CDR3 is TGCGCCAGCAGCCAAGTCTCCTTGAACACTGAAGCTTTCTTT.

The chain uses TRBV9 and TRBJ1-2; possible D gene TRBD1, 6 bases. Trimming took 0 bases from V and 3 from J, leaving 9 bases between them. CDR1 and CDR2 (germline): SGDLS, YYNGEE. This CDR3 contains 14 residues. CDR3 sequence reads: CASSVGQVDYGYTF. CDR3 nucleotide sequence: TGTGCCAGCAGCGTAGGACAGGTTGACTATGGCTACACCTTC.

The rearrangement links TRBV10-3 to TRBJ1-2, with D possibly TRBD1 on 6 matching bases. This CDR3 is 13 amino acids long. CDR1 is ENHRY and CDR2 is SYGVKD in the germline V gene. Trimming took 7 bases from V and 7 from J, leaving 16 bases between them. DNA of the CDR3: TGTGCCATCACCCCGGGAGGGGGTCTTGGCTACACCTTC. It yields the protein CAITPGGGLGYTF.

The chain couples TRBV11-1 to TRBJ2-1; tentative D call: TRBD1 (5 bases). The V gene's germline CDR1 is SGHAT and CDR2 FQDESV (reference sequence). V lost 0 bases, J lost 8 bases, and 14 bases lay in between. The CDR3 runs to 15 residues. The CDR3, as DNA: TGTGCCAGCAGCTTAGCATTAGACAGTGGACATGAGCAGTTCTTC. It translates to CASSLALDSGHEQFF.

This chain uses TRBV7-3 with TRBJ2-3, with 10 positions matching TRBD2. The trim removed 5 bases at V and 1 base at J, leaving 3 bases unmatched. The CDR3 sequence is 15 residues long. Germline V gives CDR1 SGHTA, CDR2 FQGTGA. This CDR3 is CASSRAGGGTDTQYF. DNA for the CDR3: TGTGCCAGCAGCCGAGCGGGGGGGGGCACAGATACGCAGTATTTT.

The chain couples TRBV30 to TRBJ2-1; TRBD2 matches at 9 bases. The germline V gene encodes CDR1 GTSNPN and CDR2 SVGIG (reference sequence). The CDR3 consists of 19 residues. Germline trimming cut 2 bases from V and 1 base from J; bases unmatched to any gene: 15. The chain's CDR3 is CAWSPPRGGAKGSYNEQFF. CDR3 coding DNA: TGTGCCTGGAGTCCACCTCGCGGGGGGGCCAAAGGATCCTACAATGAGCAGTTCTTC.

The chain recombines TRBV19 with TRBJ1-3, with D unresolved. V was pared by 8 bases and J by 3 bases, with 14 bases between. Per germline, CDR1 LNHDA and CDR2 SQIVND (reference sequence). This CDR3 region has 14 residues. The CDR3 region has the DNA TGTGCCAGTTCCTGGCAGGCCTTTGGAAACACCATATATTTT. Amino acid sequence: CASSWQAFGNTIYF.

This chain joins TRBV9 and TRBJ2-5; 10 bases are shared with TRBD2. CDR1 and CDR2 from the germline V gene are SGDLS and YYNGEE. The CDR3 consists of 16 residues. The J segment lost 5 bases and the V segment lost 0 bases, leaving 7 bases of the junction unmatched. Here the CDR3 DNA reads TGTGCCAGCAGCGTAGGGGAGCGGGGGGGCCCCGAGACCCAGTACTTC. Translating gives CASSVGERGGPETQYF.

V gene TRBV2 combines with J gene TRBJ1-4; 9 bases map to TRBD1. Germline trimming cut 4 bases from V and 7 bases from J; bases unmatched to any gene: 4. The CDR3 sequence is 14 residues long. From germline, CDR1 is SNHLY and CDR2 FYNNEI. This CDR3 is CASSGDRAIEKLFF. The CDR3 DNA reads TGTGCCAGCAGTGGGGACAGGGCGATTGAAAAACTGTTTTTT.

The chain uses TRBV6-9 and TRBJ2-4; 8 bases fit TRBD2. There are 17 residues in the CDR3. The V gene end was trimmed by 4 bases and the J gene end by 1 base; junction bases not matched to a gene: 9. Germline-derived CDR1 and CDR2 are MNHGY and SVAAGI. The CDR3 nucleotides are TGTGCCAGCAGTTCCCCAGGCGGGGGGATGGCCAAAAACATTCAGTACTTC. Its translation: CASSSPGGGMAKNIQYF.

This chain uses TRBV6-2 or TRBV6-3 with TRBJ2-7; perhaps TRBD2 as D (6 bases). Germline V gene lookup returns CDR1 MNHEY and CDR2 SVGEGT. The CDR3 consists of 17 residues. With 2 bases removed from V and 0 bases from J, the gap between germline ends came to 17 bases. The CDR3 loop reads CASSYPHGPGVSYEQYF. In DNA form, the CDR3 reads TGTGCCAGCAGTTACCCCCACGGGCCGGGGGTCTCCTACGAGCAGTACTTC.

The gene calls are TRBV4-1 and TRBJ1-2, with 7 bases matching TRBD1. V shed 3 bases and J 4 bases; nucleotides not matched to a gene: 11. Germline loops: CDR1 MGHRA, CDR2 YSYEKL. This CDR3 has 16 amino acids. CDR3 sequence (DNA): TGCGCCAGCAGCCAGATGACAGGGAGAGGGAGCTATGGCTACACCTTC. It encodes CASSQMTGRGSYGYTF.

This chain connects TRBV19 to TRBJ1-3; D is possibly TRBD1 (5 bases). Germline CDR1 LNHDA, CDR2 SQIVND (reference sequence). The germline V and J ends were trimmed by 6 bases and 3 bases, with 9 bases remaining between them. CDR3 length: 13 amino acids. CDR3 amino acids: CASRTGNGNTIYF. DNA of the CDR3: TGTGCCAGTAGAACAGGAAATGGAAACACCATATATTTT.

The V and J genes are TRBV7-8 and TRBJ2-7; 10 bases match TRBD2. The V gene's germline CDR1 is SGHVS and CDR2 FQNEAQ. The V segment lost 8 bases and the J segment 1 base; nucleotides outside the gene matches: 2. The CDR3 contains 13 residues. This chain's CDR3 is CASLSGGSYEQYF. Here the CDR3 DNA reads TGTGCCAGCCTTAGCGGGGGGTCCTACGAGCAGTACTTC.

This CDR3 reads CASSPPSRTSDFEQFF. CDR3 in DNA: TGTGCCAGCTCACCACCGTCAAGGACTAGCGATTTTGAGCAGTTCTTC. V gene TRBV18 combines with J gene TRBJ2-1; 9 bases map to TRBD2. V shed 0 bases and J 9 bases; nucleotides not matched to a gene: 9. There are 16 residues in the CDR3. Germline CDR1 KGHSH, CDR2 LQKENI. The complete variable domain, with remaining parts taken from reference TRBV18 and TRBJ2-1, reads NAGVMQNPRHLVRRRGQEARLRCSPMKGHSHVYWYRQLPEEGLKFMVYLQKENIIDESGMPKERFSAEFPKEGPSILRIQQVVRGDSAAYFCASSPPSRTSDFEQFFGPGTRLTVL.

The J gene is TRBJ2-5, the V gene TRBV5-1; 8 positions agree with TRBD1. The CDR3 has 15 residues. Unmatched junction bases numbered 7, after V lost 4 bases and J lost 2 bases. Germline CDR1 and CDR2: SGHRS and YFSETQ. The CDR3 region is CASSVGQGRQETQYF. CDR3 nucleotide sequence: TGCGCCAGCAGCGTCGGACAGGGTAGGCAAGAGACCCAGTACTTC.

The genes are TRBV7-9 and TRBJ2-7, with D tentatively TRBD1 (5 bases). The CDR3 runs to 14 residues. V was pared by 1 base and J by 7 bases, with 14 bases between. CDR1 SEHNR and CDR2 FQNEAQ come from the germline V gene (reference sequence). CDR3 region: CASSLDVGASEQYF. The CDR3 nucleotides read TGTGCCAGCAGCTTAGATGTAGGGGCCTCGGAGCAGTACTTC.

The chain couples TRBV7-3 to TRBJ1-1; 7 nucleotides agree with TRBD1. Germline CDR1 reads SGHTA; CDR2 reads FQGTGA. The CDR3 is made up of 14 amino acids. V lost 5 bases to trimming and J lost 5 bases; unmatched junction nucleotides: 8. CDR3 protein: CASSPLQGFTEAFF. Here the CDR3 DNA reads TGTGCCAGCAGCCCATTACAGGGGTTTACTGAAGCTTTCTTT. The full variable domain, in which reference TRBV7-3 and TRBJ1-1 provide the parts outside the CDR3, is GAGVSQTPSNKVTEKGKYVELRCDPISGHTALYWYRQSLGQGPEFLIYFQGTGAADDSGLPNDRFFAVRPEGSVSTLKIQRTERGDSAVYLCASSPLQGFTEAFFGQGTRLTVV.

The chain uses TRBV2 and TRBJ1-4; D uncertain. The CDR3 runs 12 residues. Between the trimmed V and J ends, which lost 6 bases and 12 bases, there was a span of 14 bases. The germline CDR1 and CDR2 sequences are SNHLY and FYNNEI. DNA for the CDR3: TGTGCCAGCAGGACCTACGGGGTGGAACTGTTTTTT. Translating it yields CASRTYGVELFF.

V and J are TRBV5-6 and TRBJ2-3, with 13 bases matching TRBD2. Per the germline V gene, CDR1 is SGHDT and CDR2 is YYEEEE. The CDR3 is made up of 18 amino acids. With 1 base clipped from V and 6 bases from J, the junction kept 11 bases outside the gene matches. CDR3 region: CASSLTTSGGAFSDTQYF. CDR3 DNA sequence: TGTGCCAGCAGCTTGACCACTAGCGGGGGGGCTTTCTCGGATACGCAGTATTTT.